This TCR beta chain stems from a study of T cell repertoires in ileal Crohn's disease. Study details: Operated complications were stricturing disease (approximately 61%) and penetrating disease (about 40%). Overall study findings and caveats: Active smokers at surgery had more clonal expansions than non-smokers.

The trim removed 7 bases at V and 4 bases at J, leaving 6 bases unmatched. Germline V gene lookup returns CDR1 SNHLY and CDR2 FYNNEI. The CDR3 has 15 residues. On this clone: Antigen: not known.

TCRdb's table, derived via immunoSEQ multiplex PCR, lists solely in-frame clones and lacks some. The profile shows some 17,000 clones, about 66% of them singletons. This clonotype was sampled from an adult with Crohn's disease. V gene TRBV2 combines with J gene TRBJ2-3, with 12 bases identical to TRBD2. The sequencing sample was made of ileal tissue. DNA of the CDR3: TGTGCCAGCAATCTAGCGGGGGGGCCCGCAGATACGCAGTATTTT. It yields the protein CASNLAGGPADTQYF.